The present T cell receptor beta chain was sequenced within a study of T cell changes during pregnancy in multiple sclerosis. CDR3 length: 13 residues. Trimming cost V 7 bases and J 5 bases; bases outside gene matches: 3. Germline-derived CDR1 and CDR2 are WNHNN and SYGVQD (reference sequence). The method was immunoSEQ multiplex PCR; TCRdb's version includes in-frame clones alone and lacks a portion of them. The sample contains tens of thousands of clones, roughly 91% of which appear only once. The origin of this receptor is a female donor in good health, enrolled as a control in a pregnancy study. Sequencing used CD4+ T cells from peripheral blood mononuclear cells, obtained in the third trimester of pregnancy. The chain carries TRBV10-1 and TRBJ2-1, with TRBD1 matching 9 bases. The DNA of the CDR3 is TGCGCCAGCAAACAGGGGGCGGACAATGAGCAGTTCTTC. Its translation is CASKQGADNEQFF.